The 28 T cell receptor beta chains reported below all come from one sample, sequenced in a study of blood T cell repertoires in COVID-19. Here immunoSEQ multiplex PCR was the method, and the copy in TCRdb shows in-frame clones only, minus some. The data show 39,000 or so clones, with 65% to 85% seen just once and roughly 40% held by the top ten. The sequencing sample was made of peripheral blood. The receptors come from a man aged 35-49 years with active or convalescent COVID-19.

The chain's CDR3 is CASQAGVEQYF. The CDR3, as DNA: TGTGCCAGCCAAGCGGGAGTCGAGCAGTACTTC. V and J are TRBV12-3 or TRBV12-4 and TRBJ2-7; 8 bases map to TRBD2. The CDR3 consists of 11 residues. The trim removed 8 bases at V and 6 bases at J, leaving 3 bases unmatched.

The genes are TRBV9 and TRBJ1-2; D gene ambiguous. The CDR3 extends over 15 amino acids. Trimming cost V 0 bases and J 8 bases, with 17 bases left between them. CDR1 is SGDLS, CDR2 YYNGEE, per germline. The CDR3 nucleotides are TGTGCCAGCAGCGTAGACGGCGGATCCGGGGAGGGCTACACCTTC. Its protein is CASSVDGGSGEGYTF.

The chain recombines TRBV2 with TRBJ1-2; TRBD1 agrees at 7 bases. From germline, CDR1 is SNHLY and CDR2 FYNNEI. The V and J ends lost 2 bases and 8 bases, in that order; junction bases with no gene match: 8. This CDR3 comprises 14 residues. The CDR3 nucleotides are TGTGCCAGCAGTGAACGGGCAGGGGGTTCGGGCTACACCTTC. Protein product: CASSERAGGSGYTF.

This chain links TRBV30 with TRBJ2-5, with 8 bases that match TRBD2. The trim removed 4 bases at V and 5 bases at J, leaving 3 bases unmatched. The CDR3 length is 12 residues. Germline V gives CDR1 GTSNPN, CDR2 SVGIG (reference sequence). CDR3 loop: CAWTRLAETQYF. In DNA form, the CDR3 reads TGTGCCTGGACAAGACTAGCGGAGACCCAGTACTTC.

The chain links TRBV5-6 to TRBJ2-1; D uncertain. Germline assignment: CDR1 SGHDT and CDR2 YYEEEE. Trimming stripped 4 bases from V and 6 bases from J, with 11 bases between. This CDR3 has 13 residues. This CDR3 is CASSAWATNEQFF. CDR3 nucleotides: TGTGCCAGCAGCGCCTGGGCGACCAATGAGCAGTTCTTC.

The chain joins TRBV5-5 to TRBJ2-2; TRBD2 matches at 8 bases. CDR1 SGHKS and CDR2 YYEKEE come from the germline V gene (reference sequence). V was pared by 1 base and J by 0 bases, with 8 bases of the junction left unmatched. CDR3 length: 18 amino acids. The CDR3 nucleotides are TGTGCCAGCAGCTTGATCTCTACTAGCGGAGCGAACACCGGGGAGCTGTTTTTT. Protein: CASSLISTSGANTGELFF.

A few counts support this clone. This chain joins TRBV3-1 (or the pseudogene TRBV3-2) and TRBJ1-1, with 8 bases fitting TRBD1. Trimming removed 4 bases from V and 1 base from J; junction bases left unmatched: 5. The CDR3 extends over 15 amino acids. From germline, CDR1 is LGHDT and CDR2 YNNKEL (reference sequence). In nucleotides, the CDR3 is TGTGCCAGCAGCCCCGGGACAGGATGGAACACTGAAGCTTTCTTT. The encoded protein is CASSPGTGWNTEAFF.

The J gene is TRBJ2-7, the V gene TRBV3-1 (or the pseudogene TRBV3-2), with 7 bases that match TRBD1. CDR1 and CDR2 from the germline V gene are LGHDT and YNNKEL (reference sequence). This CDR3 spans 13 amino acids. The V and J ends lost 3 bases and 7 bases, in that order; junction bases with no gene match: 6. CDR3: CASSHWDSPEQYF. The CDR3 coding sequence is TGTGCCAGCAGCCACTGGGACAGCCCAGAGCAGTACTTC.

This chain connects TRBV9 to TRBJ2-6; D is ambiguous. The ends were cut back, 4 bases at V and 0 bases at J, with 8 bases in the middle. This CDR3 comprises 15 residues. Germline CDR1 SGDLS, CDR2 YYNGEE. The DNA of the CDR3 is TGTGCCAGCAGCTCCCGAGTCTCTGGGGCCAACGTCCTGACTTTC. The encoded protein is CASSSRVSGANVLTF.

This rearrangement joins TRBV7-6 to TRBJ2-2; 7 nucleotides line up with TRBD1. The CDR3 sequence is 16 residues long. CDR1 is SGHVS and CDR2 is FNYEAQ in the germline V gene. Trimming at V came to 1 base and at J to 6 bases, leaving 8 bases not matched to a gene. Here the CDR3 reads CASSLEPDRYSGELFF. The CDR3 DNA sequence: TGTGCCAGCAGCTTAGAACCGGACAGGTACTCCGGGGAGCTGTTTTTT. Variable domain in full (rest from reference TRBV7-6 and TRBJ2-2): GAGVSQSPRYKVTKRGQDVALRCDPISGHVSLYWYRQALGQGPEFLTYFNYEAQQDKSGLPNDRFSAERPEGSISTLTIQRTEQRDSAMYRCASSLEPDRYSGELFFGEGSRLTVL.

V and J are TRBV19 and TRBJ1-1, with 9 bases aligning to TRBD1. CDR1 and CDR2 (germline): LNHDA, SQIVND (reference sequence). The CDR3 loop spans 14 amino acids. The junction had 6 bases not matched to a gene; V was cut back by 5 bases and J by 5 bases. CDR3 in DNA: TGTGCCAGTAGTCCCCCGGACAGGGGAACTGAAGCTTTCTTT. Amino acids: CASSPPDRGTEAFF. The full variable domain, with the rest looked up from reference TRBV19 and TRBJ1-1, is DGGITQSPKYLFRKEGQNVTLSCEQNLNHDAMYWYRQDPGQGLRLIYYSQIVNDFQKGDIAEGYSVSREKKESFPLTVTSAQKNPTAFYLCASSPPDRGTEAFFGQGTRLTVV.

V gene TRBV15 combines with J gene TRBJ2-3; 7 nucleotides match TRBD1. Germline V lookup: CDR1 LNHNV, CDR2 YYDKDF (reference sequence). V lost 4 bases, J lost 0 bases, and 4 bases stayed unmatched. CDR3 length: 15 residues. DNA of the CDR3: TGTGCCACCAGCAAAGGGACAGATAGCACAGATACGCAGTATTTT. It is translated as CATSKGTDSTDTQYF. The full variable domain, in which reference TRBV15 and TRBJ2-3 provide the parts outside the CDR3, is DAMVIQNPRYQVTQFGKPVTLSCSQTLNHNVMYWYQQKSSQAPKLLFHYYDKDFNNEADTPDNFQSRRPNTSFCFLDIRSPGLGDTAMYLCATSKGTDSTDTQYFGPGTRLTVL.

V gene TRBV24-1 combines with J gene TRBJ2-5; 9 nucleotides align to TRBD1. Trimming took 3 bases from V and 4 from J; bases not matched to a gene: 5. This CDR3 spans 15 amino acids. The V gene's germline CDR1 is KGHDR and CDR2 SFDVKD. The CDR3 protein is CATSDRTGDRETQYF. The CDR3 DNA reads TGTGCCACCAGTGATCGGACAGGGGATAGAGAGACCCAGTACTTC.

The V and J genes are TRBV4-2 and TRBJ2-7; 8 bases are a match to TRBD2. This CDR3 comprises 16 residues. Trimming cost V 0 bases and J 3 bases; bases outside gene matches: 7. Germline CDR1 reads LGHNA; CDR2 reads YNFKEQ. CDR3 region: CASSQDRGGGGYEQYF. The CDR3 DNA reads TGTGCCAGCAGCCAAGATCGGGGGGGAGGAGGCTACGAGCAGTACTTC.

The rearrangement uses TRBV6-1 and TRBJ1-1; D call uncertain. CDR3 size: 15 residues. Germline V CDR1 and CDR2: MNHNS, SASEGT. Trimming took off 1 base at V and 0 bases at J, with 9 bases between the two ends. CDR3 loop: CASSEDGDLNTEAFF. CDR3 nucleotide sequence: TGTGCCAGCAGTGAAGATGGAGACTTGAACACTGAAGCTTTCTTT.

This clone was observed a few times. The CDR3 loop reads CATSDLERAQGYTF. The CDR3 coding sequence is TGTGCCACCAGTGACCTGGAGCGCGCCCAAGGCTACACCTTC. The chain employs TRBV24-1 and TRBJ1-2; D remains ambiguous. The CDR3 runs 14 residues. The germline V gene encodes CDR1 KGHDR and CDR2 SFDVKD. V was trimmed by 4 bases and J by 8 bases, leaving 16 bases between them.

The V gene is TRBV24-1, the J gene TRBJ1-2; TRBD1 matches at 8 bases. This CDR3 has 15 amino acids. Germline CDR1 is KGHDR and CDR2 is SFDVKD. The V gene end was trimmed by 3 bases and the J gene end by 3 bases; junction bases not matched to a gene: 5. The CDR3 DNA reads TGTGCCACCAGTGATCGTCAGGGGGCAGACTATGGCTACACCTTC. It yields the protein CATSDRQGADYGYTF.

V gene TRBV6-2 or TRBV6-3 combines with J gene TRBJ2-3; D is possibly TRBD1 (6 bases). The CDR3 has 14 amino acids. Trimming removed 4 bases at V and 4 bases at J, with 12 bases between. Germline V gene sequence: CDR1 MNHEY, CDR2 SVGEGT. CDR3 residues: CASSSTGKADTQYF. In DNA, the CDR3 is TGTGCCAGCAGTTCCACAGGGAAGGCAGATACGCAGTATTTT.

This chain connects TRBV3-1 (or the pseudogene TRBV3-2) to TRBJ2-2; D call uncertain. Trimming left V 2 bases short and J 6 bases short, with 10 bases between. The CDR3 totals 14 residues. Germline CDR1 and CDR2: LGHDT and YNNKEL (reference sequence). CDR3 loop: CASSQLDRAGELFF. The CDR3 nucleotides are TGTGCCAGCAGCCAACTAGATCGGGCCGGGGAGCTGTTTTTT.

V is TRBV24-1 and J is TRBJ1-5; weak D call: TRBD1 (6 bases). The CDR3 runs 15 residues. V lost 6 bases, J lost 2 bases, and 13 bases lay in between. Per the germline V gene, CDR1 is KGHDR and CDR2 is SFDVKD. The CDR3 DNA sequence: TGTGCCACCAGTTCGGCCCCAGGGGGCAATCAGCCCCAGCATTTT. Residues: CATSSAPGGNQPQHF.

The CDR3 reads CASSTTGAGQGGYTF. CDR3 sequence (DNA): TGTGCCAGCAGTACCACAGGGGCAGGCCAAGGAGGCTACACCTTC. The chain has TRBV6-6 and TRBJ1-2; 7 bases are a match to TRBD1. Germline V lookup: CDR1 MNHNY, CDR2 SVGAGI (reference sequence). This CDR3 region has 15 residues. Trimming at V came to 5 bases and at J to 8 bases, leaving 14 bases not matched to a gene.

This rearrangement joins TRBV2 to TRBJ2-3, with 12 bases aligning to TRBD2. Germline-derived CDR1 and CDR2 are SNHLY and FYNNEI. This CDR3 region has 16 residues. The ends lost 6 bases at V and 3 bases at J; junction bases unmatched: 7. CDR3 DNA: TGTGCCAGCAGGCCACTAGCGGGAGGACAAACAGATACGCAGTATTTT. This sequence encodes CASRPLAGGQTDTQYF.

The chain employs TRBV7-2 and TRBJ2-6; D gene ambiguous. Trimming pared 5 bases from V and 2 bases from J, leaving 16 bases between. This CDR3 contains 17 residues. The germline V gene encodes CDR1 SGHTA and CDR2 FQGNSA. In DNA, the CDR3 is TGTGCCAGCAGCGGCCGAACCCGGGTTACTGGGGCCAACGTCCTGACTTTC. Translating gives CASSGRTRVTGANVLTF.

The chain is built from TRBV18 and TRBJ2-3, with 13 bases that match TRBD2. CDR3 length: 16 residues. J lost 6 bases, V lost 3 bases, and 6 bases had no gene match. The germline gives CDR1 KGHSH, CDR2 LQKENI. The DNA for the CDR3 is TGTGCCAGCTCACCTAGGACTAGCGGGGGACAGGATACGCAGTATTTT. Encoded protein: CASSPRTSGGQDTQYF.

V gene TRBV19 combines with J gene TRBJ2-5; 8 bases match TRBD1. Losses at the gene ends were 4 bases for V and 5 bases for J; bases not matched to a gene: 3. The CDR3 is 13 residues long. Germline V gene lookup returns CDR1 LNHDA and CDR2 SQIVND (reference sequence). The CDR3 loop reads CASSNTGGETQYF. DNA of the CDR3: TGTGCCAGTAGTAACACAGGGGGTGAGACCCAGTACTTC.

V and J are TRBV15 and TRBJ1-3; the match to TRBD1 covers 7 bases. Germline V gene data show CDR1 as LNHNV and CDR2 as YYDKDF (reference sequence). This CDR3 comprises 14 residues. Trimming at V came to 7 bases and at J to 3 bases, leaving 6 bases not matched to a gene. This chain's CDR3 is CATTEQGFGNTIYF. The CDR3 bases are TGTGCCACCACCGAACAGGGGTTTGGAAACACCATATATTTT. The full variable domain, completed using reference TRBV15 and TRBJ1-3, is DAMVIQNPRYQVTQFGKPVTLSCSQTLNHNVMYWYQQKSSQAPKLLFHYYDKDFNNEADTPDNFQSRRPNTSFCFLDIRSPGLGDTAMYLCATTEQGFGNTIYFGEGSWLTVV.

This chain uses TRBV18 with TRBJ2-2; 8 bases are shared with TRBD2. The CDR3 covers 16 residues. Losses at the gene ends were 3 bases for V and 4 bases for J; bases not matched to a gene: 7. From germline, CDR1 is KGHSH and CDR2 LQKENI. The CDR3 DNA reads as TGTGCCAGCTCACCTTCCGCGGGAGGTATCACCGGGGAGCTGTTTTTT. The encoded protein is CASSPSAGGITGELFF.

As regards this clone: One end of the junction fails to match germline, which may point to a read error. This chain links TRBV5-6 with TRBJ1-2, with D unclear. The CDR3 consists of 11 residues. Germline assignment: CDR1 SGHDT and CDR2 YYEEEE. The CDR3 region is CASSDRRTRHF. The DNA for the CDR3 is TGTGCCAGCAGCGATAGGAGGACCCGTCACTTC.